A selection of T cell receptor beta chains follows, all from one sample in a study of blood T cells in healthy people across ages. Each CDR3 protein is one row after TCRdb ran MiXCR on the 5' RACE reads. The sample consists of 700,000 to 900,000 distinct CDR3 sequences, approximately 55% of them appearing once. Sequences were obtained from blood. The receptor set was obtained from a man at least 80 years old in good health. CDR3s include the opening cysteine and the closing phenylalanine or tryptophan. Fields, in order: V gene, D gene, J gene, clone size, CDR3 protein, CDR3 DNA. D genes are given only for firm matches. For some rows the clone size is stated as once, few or many, or as a class when expanded; others skip it.

V gene: TRBV7-2
D gene: TRBD1
J gene: TRBJ2-1
clone size: few
CDR3 protein: CASSLVDRGLYNEQFF
CDR3 DNA: TGTGCCAGCAGCTTAGTCGACAGGGGGCTCTACAATGAGCAGTTCTTC

V gene: TRBV4-1
D gene: TRBD1
J gene: TRBJ2-7
clone size: -
CDR3 protein: CASSQGVSGQGRYEQYF
CDR3 DNA: TGCGCCAGCAGCCAAGGGGTCTCGGGACAGGGGAGATACGAGCAGTACTTC

V gene: TRBV6-6
D gene: -
J gene: TRBJ2-5
clone size: few
CDR3 protein: CASSHLGPSQETQYF
CDR3 DNA: TGTGCCAGCAGCCACCTGGGGCCTTCGCAAGAGACCCAGTACTTC

V gene: TRBV29-1
D gene: -
J gene: TRBJ2-1
clone size: -
CDR3 protein: CSVGYAGSSYNEQFF
CDR3 DNA: TGCAGCGTTGGATATGCCGGGAGCTCATACAATGAGCAGTTCTTC

V gene: TRBV29-1
D gene: TRBD1
J gene: TRBJ1-1
clone size: -
CDR3 protein: CSVGAGGYGYTEAFF
CDR3 DNA: TGCAGCGTGGGGGCAGGGGGATATGGGTACACTGAAGCTTTCTTT

V gene: TRBV27
D gene: -
J gene: TRBJ1-2
clone size: -
CDR3 protein: CASSPRFPPPGYTF
CDR3 DNA: TGTGCCAGCAGTCCCAGGTTTCCCCCCCCTGGCTACACCTTC

V gene: TRBV10-3
D gene: TRBD1
J gene: TRBJ2-1
clone size: -
CDR3 protein: CAISESRTGQAETQFF
CDR3 DNA: TGTGCCATCAGTGAGTCCAGGACAGGGCAGGCAGAGACCCAGTTCTTC

V gene: TRBV28
D gene: -
J gene: TRBJ2-7
clone size: -
CDR3 protein: CASSKGGSPHEQYF
CDR3 DNA: TGTGCCAGCAGTAAGGGGGGGAGCCCCCACGAGCAGTACTTC

V gene: TRBV20-1
D gene: TRBD2
J gene: TRBJ2-3
clone size: -
CDR3 protein: CSAPGLAGVNTDTQYF
CDR3 DNA: TGCAGTGCTCCCGGACTAGCGGGAGTTAACACAGATACGCAGTATTTT

V gene: TRBV10-3
D gene: -
J gene: TRBJ1-4
clone size: few
CDR3 protein: CAISPDGLNEKLFF
CDR3 DNA: TGTGCCATCAGCCCGGACGGCCTGAATGAAAAACTGTTTTTT

V gene: TRBV9
D gene: TRBD1
J gene: TRBJ1-1
clone size: -
CDR3 protein: CASSGTPGQGMNTEAFF
CDR3 DNA: TGTGCCAGCAGCGGGACCCCGGGACAGGGTATGAACACTGAAGCTTTCTTT

V gene: TRBV7-3
D gene: TRBD1
J gene: TRBJ2-7
clone size: few
CDR3 protein: CASSLTGTGAYEQYF
CDR3 DNA: TGTGCCAGCAGCTTAACCGGGACAGGGGCCTACGAGCAGTACTTC

V gene: TRBV7-2
D gene: -
J gene: TRBJ1-2
clone size: -
CDR3 protein: CASSFELHNYGYTF
CDR3 DNA: TGTGCCAGCAGCTTTGAATTGCATAACTATGGCTACACCTTC

V gene: TRBV27
D gene: TRBD2
J gene: TRBJ2-1
clone size: -
CDR3 protein: CASSLSVRRGTRGDNEQFF
CDR3 DNA: TGTGCCAGCAGTTTATCAGTGCGACGGGGGACTAGGGGTGACAATGAGCAGTTCTTC

V gene: TRBV5-1
D gene: -
J gene: TRBJ2-7
clone size: -
CDR3 protein: CASSLSWGIYEQYF
CDR3 DNA: TGCGCCAGCAGCTTGTCATGGGGCATCTACGAGCAGTACTTC

V gene: TRBV2
D gene: -
J gene: TRBJ2-1
clone size: -
CDR3 protein: CASRKGGGSYNEQFF
CDR3 DNA: TGTGCCAGCAGGAAGGGTGGGGGCTCCTACAATGAGCAGTTCTTC

V gene: TRBV16
D gene: TRBD1
J gene: TRBJ2-7
clone size: -
CDR3 protein: CASSPRRQGTEQYF
CDR3 DNA: TGTGCCAGCAGCCCGCGTCGACAGGGCACCGAGCAGTACTTC